This entry describes one TCR beta chain. Antigen unknown. All patients experienced relapse after autologous stem cell transplantation, and brentuximab vedotin exposure was variable. Germline V gene lookup returns CDR1 SGHRS and CDR2 YFSETQ. The ends lost 4 bases at V and 5 bases at J; junction bases unmatched: 5. The CDR3 is 14 amino acids. These data originate in a study of PD-1 blockade in classical Hodgkin lymphoma. Study details: Intravenous infusions of nivolumab 3 mg/kg reached patients every 2 weeks. Broader study findings: For complete responders, baseline diversity was comparable to that of newly diagnosed patients.

Profiling relied on immunoSEQ multiplex PCR, and the TCRdb table lists in-frame clones only, not all of them. This repertoire shows more than 140,000 clones, approximately 72% found once; its top ten account for 7.5% to 9.5%. Specimen: peripheral blood mononuclear cells (PBMCs), collected before the second cycle of nivolumab. The origin of this receptor is a human donor with classical Hodgkin lymphoma. This chain connects TRBV5-1 to TRBJ1-5, with 8 positions matching TRBD1. The chain's CDR3 is CASSPGQEDQPQHF. CDR3 nucleotides: TGCGCCAGCAGCCCGGGACAGGAGGATCAGCCCCAGCATTTT.